Listed below are T cell receptor beta chains from one sample, sequenced in a study of OX40 agonist ivuxolimab in advanced cancers. Profiled with immunoSEQ multiplex PCR; TCRdb holds only in-frame clones, not every one. The data show about 98,000 clones, 70% to 90% seen once. This material consisted of CD4+ or CD8+ T cells sorted from blood, taken in a trial of the OX40 agonist ivuxolimab. These receptors came from an adult with an advanced solid tumor such as melanoma, head and neck, liver or kidney cancer. CDR3s leave out the opening cysteine and the closing phenylalanine or tryptophan. D genes are given only for firm matches.

J,D,V,CDR3
TRBJ1-1,NA,TRBV19,ASSIGGRCTEAF
TRBJ1-3,NA,TRBV5-1,ASSLGGTGGNTIY
TRBJ2-3,TRBD1,TRBV19,ASTKTGAIDTQY
TRBJ2-5,TRBD1,TRBV11-3,ASSLGQGVRETQY
TRBJ1-1,TRBD1,TRBV18,ASSPPGTGDAF
TRBJ2-4,TRBD1,TRBV5-1,ASSSGGAVSWAKNIQY
TRBJ1-2,NA,TRBV5-1,ASSRAPDEGYT
TRBJ1-1,TRBD1,TRBV4-2,ASSQGGGGRNAF
TRBJ2-1,TRBD1,TRBV11-3,ASSTGTGRYAEQF
TRBJ1-1,NA,TRBV5-5,ASSLSHLTEAF
TRBJ1-4,TRBD1,TRBV7-9,ASSPRDSLNEKLF
TRBJ2-6,NA,TRBV5-1,ASTVAISGANVLT
TRBJ1-5,NA,TRBV29-1,SVGSGAQPQH
TRBJ1-4,NA,TRBV6-1,ASSLIPSPDEKLF